These 9 T cell receptor beta chains were sequenced from one sample in a study of blood T cell repertoires in COVID-19. The protocol was immunoSEQ multiplex PCR, while the TCRdb copy is restricted to in-frame clones and leaves out a portion. The sample carries roughly 180,000 clones, approximately 91% recorded once. The sequencing input was peripheral blood. The origin of the receptors is a man between 65 and 80 years old with active or convalescent COVID-19.

The chain employs TRBV28 and TRBJ1-6; D gene uncertain. This CDR3 contains 16 residues. Looked up from germline, CDR1 is MDHEN and CDR2 is SYDVKM. V was shortened by 5 bases and J by 9 bases, with 20 bases between the two germline ends. This chain's CDR3 is CASSTTSRLVPSPLHF. DNA for the CDR3: TGTGCCAGCAGTACCACTTCCAGGCTGGTACCTTCACCCCTCCACTTT.

The rearrangement links TRBV6-5 to TRBJ2-5, with 9 bases aligning to TRBD2. CDR3 length: 15 amino acids. Unmatched junction bases numbered 10, after V lost 6 bases and J lost 5 bases. Germline CDR1 MNHEY, CDR2 SVGAGI. CDR3 in amino acids: CASSPQGTSFETQYF. The DNA of the CDR3 is TGTGCCAGCAGCCCCCAGGGGACTAGCTTTGAGACCCAGTACTTC.

This clone came up a few times. The chain has TRBV7-8 and TRBJ1-5; D is possibly TRBD1 (5 bases). V was trimmed by 5 bases and J by 0 bases, leaving 17 bases between them. This CDR3 contains 17 residues. Germline CDR1 and CDR2: SGHVS and FQNEAQ. For the CDR3, the DNA is TGTGCCAGCAGCCCCACGGGGGGGACCAATAGCAATCAGCCCCAGCATTTT. Residues: CASSPTGGTNSNQPQHF. The full variable domain, completed using reference TRBV7-8 and TRBJ1-5, is GAGVSQSPRYKVAKRGQDVALRCDPISGHVSLFWYQQALGQGPEFLTYFQNEAQLDKSGLPSDRFFAERPEGSVSTLKIQRTQQEDSAVYLCASSPTGGTNSNQPQHFGDGTRLSIL.

The chain is built from TRBV6-5 and TRBJ2-1; the match to TRBD2 covers 9 bases. Germline assignment: CDR1 MNHEY and CDR2 SVGAGI. This CDR3 region has 16 residues. The J segment lost 0 bases and the V segment lost 2 bases, leaving 2 bases of the junction unmatched. CDR3 in amino acids: CASSYATSGSYNEQFF. CDR3 bases: TGTGCCAGCAGTTACGCGACTAGCGGCTCCTACAATGAGCAGTTCTTC.

The CDR3, as DNA: TGTGCCAGCAGCTCCCAACAGGGGAAAATTCGCCGCTACGAGCAGTACTTC. This codes for CASSSQQGKIRRYEQYF. The V gene is TRBV7-6, the J gene TRBJ2-7; TRBD1 agrees at 7 bases. The germline V gene encodes CDR1 SGHVS and CDR2 FNYEAQ. Germline trimming cut 4 bases from V and 3 bases from J; bases unmatched to any gene: 15. This CDR3 region has 17 residues.

The chain employs TRBV6-5 and TRBJ1-5; 7 bases are shared with TRBD1. With V trimmed by 6 bases and J by 0 bases, 5 bases remained unmatched. The germline gives CDR1 MNHEY, CDR2 SVGAGI. CDR3 length equals 15 residues. The CDR3 nucleotides are TGTGCCAGCAGGGCGGGGACAGTTAGCAATCAGCCCCAGCATTTT. Encoded protein: CASRAGTVSNQPQHF.

V and J are TRBV7-2 and TRBJ1-5, with D tentatively TRBD1 (6 bases). Looked up from germline, CDR1 is SGHTA and CDR2 is FQGNSA. V was shortened by 5 bases and J by 6 bases, with 14 bases between the two germline ends. The length of the CDR3 is 14 residues. The CDR3 sequence is CASSPGVLTQPQHF. DNA of the CDR3: TGTGCCAGCAGCCCAGGGGTTCTGACTCAGCCCCAGCATTTT.

V usage is TRBV9 and J usage is TRBJ2-1; D is perhaps TRBD1 (5 bases). Germline loops: CDR1 SGDLS, CDR2 YYNGEE. V lost 0 bases to trimming and J lost 8 bases, with 12 bases between them. This CDR3 region has 14 residues. CDR3 coding DNA: TGTGCCAGCAGCGTAGCTGCAATAGGGGATGAGCAGTTCTTC. Its protein is CASSVAAIGDEQFF.

This clone showed up just once. The chain employs TRBV18 and TRBJ2-5; D uncertain. CDR3 length: 14 amino acids. The germline V gene encodes CDR1 KGHSH and CDR2 LQKENI. Trimming pared 0 bases from V and 5 bases from J, leaving 10 bases between. Written as DNA, the CDR3 is TGTGCCAGCTCACCACCATCCCCCCAGGAGACCCAGTACTTC. Protein product: CASSPPSPQETQYF.